These 6 T cell receptor beta chains were all obtained from the same sample, sequenced in a study of T-cell reconstitution after alpha-beta-depleted transplantation in children. For TCRbeta, the library was prepared with unique molecular identifiers. TCRdb passed the PCR reads through MiXCR, listing each CDR3 protein once. The table includes around 230,000 distinct CDR3 sequences, under 20% detected once. The starting material was PBMCs, mostly from graft donor cells, obtained 360 days after TCRalphabeta/CD19-depleted stem cell transplant. These receptors originate from a male patient between 2 and 9 years old who had a stem cell transplant for acute lymphoblastic leukemia, so the T cells may come from the graft donor.

This chain connects TRBV5-4 to TRBJ2-7; D remains unclear. The CDR3 loop spans 16 amino acids. Germline CDR1 and CDR2: SGHNT and YYREEE (reference sequence). V was pared by 0 bases and J by 0 bases, with 13 bases between. CDR3 loop: CASSLDPQRGSYEQYF. In DNA, the CDR3 is TGTGCCAGCAGCTTGGATCCCCAGCGTGGCTCCTACGAGCAGTACTTC.

The chain links TRBV5-6 to TRBJ2-5; no clear D. V was shortened by 6 bases and J by 2 bases, with 14 bases between the two germline ends. CDR1 is SGHDT, CDR2 YYEEEE, per germline. The length of the CDR3 is 14 residues. This chain's CDR3 is CASKPHRFQETQYF. DNA of the CDR3: TGTGCCAGCAAGCCGCATCGTTTTCAAGAGACCCAGTACTTC.

The V gene is TRBV12-3 or TRBV12-4, the J gene TRBJ2-2, with 7 bases fitting TRBD1. The V gene end was trimmed by 4 bases and the J gene end by 6 bases; junction bases not matched to a gene: 2. There are 13 residues in the CDR3. The CDR3 nucleotides are TGTGCCAGCAGTTCCGACAGGGCCGGGGAGCTGTTTTTT. Encoded protein: CASSSDRAGELFF.

J is TRBJ2-5 and V is TRBV7-2; TRBD1 matches at 9 bases. The V segment lost 6 bases and the J segment 5 bases; nucleotides outside the gene matches: 10. Germline CDR1 and CDR2: SGHTA and FQGNSA. The CDR3 is made up of 15 amino acids. The CDR3 loop reads CASSRPTGGLETQYF. The CDR3 DNA sequence: TGTGCCAGCAGTCGACCCACAGGGGGCTTGGAGACCCAGTACTTC. The whole variable domain, filled in from reference TRBV7-2 and TRBJ2-5, reads GAGVSQSPSNKVTEKGKDVELRCDPISGHTALYWYRQSLGQGLEFLIYFQGNSAPDKSGLPSDRFSAERTGGSVSTLTIQRTQQEDSAVYLCASSRPTGGLETQYFGPGTRLLVL.

The chain carries TRBV29-1 and TRBJ1-1; D is unclear. The CDR3 covers 14 residues. Germline CDR1 is SQVTM and CDR2 is ANQGSEA. V lost 6 bases and J lost 1, with 15 bases in between. CDR3 DNA: TGCAGCGTCTCCGCGGCAGGCCGGAACACTGAAGCTTTCTTT. It yields the protein CSVSAAGRNTEAFF.

This clonotype occurred a few times. The chain has TRBV5-5 and TRBJ1-2; no clear D gene. Trimming pared 0 bases from V and 3 bases from J, leaving 9 bases between. The CDR3 totals 14 residues. The germline CDR1 and CDR2 sequences are SGHKS and YYEKEE (reference sequence). The DNA of the CDR3 is TGTGCCAGCAGCTTGGTGGTGGACCACTATGGCTACACCTTC. Translating gives CASSLVVDHYGYTF.